The source of this T cell receptor beta chain is a study of blood T cell repertoires in COVID-19. Generated by immunoSEQ multiplex PCR, the TCRdb table keeps only in-frame clones and is missing some. The repertoire includes 150,000 to 200,000 clones, 88% of them detected once, and approximately 4% sits in the top ten. V lost 3 bases to trimming and J lost 6 bases, with 9 bases between them. This CDR3 is built from 12 residues. Germline V gene sequence: CDR1 KGHSH, CDR2 LQKENI. The genes are TRBV18 and TRBJ2-7; D possibly corresponds to TRBD1 (5 bases). Source material: peripheral blood. The sequence was obtained from a human donor in a cohort sampled during active COVID-19. CDR3 bases: TGTGCCAGCTCACCGACAGTAAGCGAGCAGTACTTC. Residues: CASSPTVSEQYF.